The sequence of this TCR beta chain was determined in a study of cytomegalovirus exposure and HLA in healthy donors. Study-wide findings and caveats: Some V segments, TRBV6-2 and TRBV6-3 among them, were indistinguishable and were therefore excluded.

The PCR contained 60 Vbeta and 13 Jbeta primers. Sequencing was performed with immunoSEQ multiplex PCR; in TCRdb, only in-frame clones are kept and a portion is missing. The sample shows some 180,000 clones, roughly 79% of them seen only once. Remarks on this clone: Its antigen is currently unknown.

The CDR3 has 14 amino acids. The germline gives CDR1 WSHSY, CDR2 SAAADI. With 9 bases removed from V and 3 bases from J, the gap between germline ends came to 12 bases. The chain combines TRBV10-2 with TRBJ2-6; tentatively, D is TRBD1 (5 bases). Sequences were obtained from PBMCs. This clonotype was obtained from a male donor in good health and CMV-seronegative. For the CDR3, the DNA is TGCGCCAGTGGGCAGGGCGGTGGGGCCAACGTCCTGACTTTC. As protein: CASGQGGGANVLTF.